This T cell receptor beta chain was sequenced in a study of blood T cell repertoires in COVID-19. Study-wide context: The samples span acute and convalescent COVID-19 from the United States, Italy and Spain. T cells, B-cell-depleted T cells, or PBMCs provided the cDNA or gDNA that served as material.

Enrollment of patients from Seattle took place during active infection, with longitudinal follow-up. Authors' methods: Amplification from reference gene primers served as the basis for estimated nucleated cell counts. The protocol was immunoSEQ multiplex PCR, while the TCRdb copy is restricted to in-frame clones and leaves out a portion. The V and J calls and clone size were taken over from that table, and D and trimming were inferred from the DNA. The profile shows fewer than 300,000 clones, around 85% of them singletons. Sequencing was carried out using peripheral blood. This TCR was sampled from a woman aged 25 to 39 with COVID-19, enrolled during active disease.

The CDR3 nucleotides read TGTGCCAGCAGGCCCAGGGCGGCTAATGAAAAACTGTTTTTT. This encodes CASRPRAANEKLFF. The rearrangement uses TRBV2 and TRBJ1-4; a weak D match, TRBD1 (5 bases). Trimming pared 6 bases from V and 3 bases from J, leaving 11 bases between. The CDR3 totals 14 residues. CDR1 and CDR2 (germline): SNHLY, FYNNEI.